A selection of T cell receptor beta chains follows, all from one sample in a study of blood T cell repertoires in COVID-19. Generated by immunoSEQ multiplex PCR, the TCRdb table keeps only in-frame clones and is missing some. Altogether about 230,000 clones are present, around 88% being singletons, with the ten largest covering roughly 5.7%. Sequencing input: peripheral blood. The receptors were gathered from a man at least 80 years old with acute or convalescent COVID-19. Both conserved end residues are part of each CDR3. The D gene is left open where the match is weak. Some rows mark clone size as missing; the rest say once, few, many or name a class of expanded clone.

d_call	clone_size	v_call	j_call	cdr3_nt	cdr3_aa
TRBD1	NA	TRBV2	TRBJ2-1	TGTGCCAGCAGTGTTATGGGGACAGACAATGAGCAGTTCTTC	CASSVMGTDNEQFF
TRBD1	few	TRBV6-5	TRBJ2-7	TGTGCCAGGTTTAACAGGGGGCGCGACTACGAGCAGTACTTC	CARFNRGRDYEQYF
TRBD1	NA	TRBV6-5	TRBJ2-1	TGTGCCAGCACTCCCCCAGGGGGAGACTACAATGAGCAGTTCTTC	CASTPPGGDYNEQFF
NA	NA	TRBV7-2	TRBJ2-7	TGTGCCAGCAGCCGGGACTGGAACTCCTACGAGCAGTACTTC	CASSRDWNSYEQYF
TRBD2	NA	TRBV5-6	TRBJ2-3	TGTGCCAGCAGCCCCACGTCGGGACTAGCGATGGATACGCAGTATTTT	CASSPTSGLAMDTQYF
NA	NA	TRBV9	TRBJ1-6	TGTGCCAGCAGCCCTACGCCGTATAATTCACCCCTCCACTTT	CASSPTPYNSPLHF
NA	NA	TRBV5-1	TRBJ1-1	TGCGCCAGCAGCTCGCATCAGGGCAGGCCAAGGGGCACTGAAGCTTTCTTT	CASSSHQGRPRGTEAFF
NA	NA	TRBV19	TRBJ1-2	TGTGCCAGTAGTGGCGGGGCCACTTCTCGCACCTTC	CASSGGATSRTF
TRBD1	NA	TRBV12-5	TRBJ2-2	TGTGCTAGTGGTTTGCTTACAGGGGGCGTGGGCACCGGGGAGCTGTTTTTT	CASGLLTGGVGTGELFF
TRBD1	few	TRBV16	TRBJ2-1	TGTGCCAGCAGCCAATGGGCGACAGGGATCTACAATGAGCAGTTCTTC	CASSQWATGIYNEQFF
NA	NA	TRBV5-1	TRBJ1-5	TGCGCCAGCTCTAAGGCGGGGGGCGCAGATCAGCCCCAGCATTTT	CASSKAGGADQPQHF
NA	NA	TRBV24-1	TRBJ1-5	TGTGCCACCAGTGATTTCCTTAGCAATCAGCCCCAGCATTTT	CATSDFLSNQPQHF
NA	once	TRBV3-1/TRBV3-2	TRBJ2-3	TGTGCCAGCAGCCAAGGTACAGGGGAGGTAGATACGCAGTATTTT	CASSQGTGEVDTQYF
TRBD2	NA	TRBV5-4	TRBJ2-1	TGTGCCAGCAGCCCGGGACTAGCGGGAATCCTAGAGCAGTTCTTC	CASSPGLAGILEQFF
NA	NA	TRBV27	TRBJ2-5	TGTGCCAGCAGTCCGCGGGGGCGGGGGACCCAAGAGACCCAGTACTTC	CASSPRGRGTQETQYF
TRBD1	NA	TRBV28	TRBJ1-4	TGTGCCAGCAGCCCGAGGACAGGGAGTGAAAAACTGTTTTTT	CASSPRTGSEKLFF
NA	NA	TRBV27	TRBJ1-2	TGTGCCAGCAGTTTACAGGGAAACTATGGCTACACCTTC	CASSLQGNYGYTF
NA	once	TRBV2	TRBJ1-2	TGTGCCAGCAGTGGGCTTCGGGAGAACTATGGCTACACCTTC	CASSGLRENYGYTF
NA	NA	TRBV2	TRBJ1-2	TGTGCCAGCACTAACGGGGGGCGACCTGGCTACACCTTC	CASTNGGRPGYTF
NA	NA	TRBV19	TRBJ2-1	TGTGCCAGTAGTGCACCAACTATGGCGGGGAGCAATAATGAGCAGTTCTTC	CASSAPTMAGSNNEQFF
NA	NA	TRBV10-3	TRBJ2-7	TGTGCCATCAGTGAGTCAACAGGGCTGTCCTACGAGCAGTACTTC	CAISESTGLSYEQYF
TRBD1	NA	TRBV30	TRBJ2-7	TGTGCCTGGAGGGGGACAGGGGGATTTGGGGGCGAGCAGTACTTC	CAWRGTGGFGGEQYF
NA	NA	TRBV5-4	TRBJ2-1	TGTGCCAGCAGCTTGGCCCTTCCGGACAGCTACAATGAGCAGTTCTTC	CASSLALPDSYNEQFF
TRBD1	once	TRBV5-1	TRBJ2-1	TGCGCCAGCAGCGTACAGGGGACCTTCTACAATGAGCAGTTCTTC	CASSVQGTFYNEQFF
TRBD1	NA	TRBV2	TRBJ1-4	TGTGCCAGCCATCAGGGGGCAGGGGAAAAACTGTTTTTT	CASHQGAGEKLFF
NA	NA	TRBV7-2	TRBJ2-7	TGTGCCAGCAGCCGCGCGTACGAGCAGTACTTC	CASSRAYEQYF
NA	NA	TRBV3-1/TRBV3-2	TRBJ1-1	TGTGCCAGCAGCCAAGAAGATCCTGCGTTTCCCGCTTTCTTT	CASSQEDPAFPAFF
NA	NA	TRBV5-4	TRBJ2-3	TGTGCCAGCAGCTTGGGACTAGGGGCTAACACAGATACGCAGTATTTT	CASSLGLGANTDTQYF
TRBD1	few	TRBV3-1/TRBV3-2	TRBJ2-7	TGTGCCAGCAGCCTTCAAGGGGGCCCCGTCTACGAGCAGTACTTC	CASSLQGGPVYEQYF
TRBD1	NA	TRBV19	TRBJ1-2	TGTGCCAGTAGTATCCGCCGGGACAGATTCGTCTATGGCTACACCTTC	CASSIRRDRFVYGYTF
NA	NA	TRBV2	TRBJ1-4	TGTGCCAGCAGTGTTGAGACGACCGGGAATGAAAAACTGTTTTTT	CASSVETTGNEKLFF
NA	NA	TRBV6-5	TRBJ1-1	TGTGCCAGCAGTTACTCGAGGGATGGGAACACTGAAGCTTTCTTT	CASSYSRDGNTEAFF
NA	once	TRBV5-4	TRBJ2-1	TGTGCCAGCAGCTTACCGGGACTTCGTTCCTACAATGAGCAGTTCTTC	CASSLPGLRSYNEQFF
NA	NA	TRBV20-1	TRBJ2-3	TGCAGTGCTAGTTCGAGCCCCCTCACAGATACGCAGTATTTT	CSASSSPLTDTQYF
NA	NA	TRBV28	TRBJ1-2	TGTGCCAGCACCCGCGGGAGGGCCAATGGCTACACCTTC	CASTRGRANGYTF
TRBD2	NA	TRBV9	TRBJ2-2	TGTGCCAGCAGCGTAGGACTAGCGGGGGGGCCTGCCGGGGAGCTGTTTTTT	CASSVGLAGGPAGELFF
NA	many	TRBV28	TRBJ1-2	TGTGCCAGCAGTCCCCTCGGTGGGGGCGTAGGCTACACCTTC	CASSPLGGGVGYTF
NA	NA	TRBV18	TRBJ2-3	TGTGCCAGCTCACCACGAGGTCTGGAGGGAGGTGACCCTAGCACAGATACGCAGTATTTT	CASSPRGLEGGDPSTDTQYF
TRBD2	few	TRBV7-6	TRBJ2-2	TGTGCCAGCAGCTCCTCGACTAGCGGGAGATTAGTCGGGGAGCTGTTTTTT	CASSSSTSGRLVGELFF
NA	NA	TRBV28	TRBJ2-7	TGTGCCAGCAGTACTCCAGGTCTCGAGCAGTACTTC	CASSTPGLEQYF
NA	once	TRBV7-9	TRBJ2-2	TGTGCCAGCAGAGAGCGGGTCCCCGGGGAGCTGTTTTTT	CASRERVPGELFF
TRBD2	once	TRBV9	TRBJ2-2	TGTGCCAGCAGCCCCCCAGCGGGAGGGCCGGAGGCCGCCGGGGAGCTGTTTTTT	CASSPPAGGPEAAGELFF
TRBD1	NA	TRBV7-9	TRBJ1-4	TGTGCCAGCAGCTTAGCGGAGACAGGGGGTGAAAAACTGTTTTTT	CASSLAETGGEKLFF
NA	NA	TRBV5-1	TRBJ2-7	TGCGCCAGCAGCTCGGGGGACAGTTCCTACGAGCAGTACTTC	CASSSGDSSYEQYF
TRBD1	NA	TRBV19	TRBJ2-3	TGTGCCAGTAGTATAGGGCGGGACAGGGGGGCTGGAGATACGCAGTATTTT	CASSIGRDRGAGDTQYF
NA	NA	TRBV6-6	TRBJ2-7	TGTGCCAGCAGTTACTCGCCGTCTGGACAGCTATACGAGCAGTACTTC	CASSYSPSGQLYEQYF
NA	NA	TRBV10-1	TRBJ2-5	TGCGCCAGCAGTGAGTGGGGCGAAGGGGCCCAGTACTTC	CASSEWGEGAQYF
TRBD1	NA	TRBV7-3	TRBJ2-5	TGTGCCAGCAGCGAGACCCGCGGACAGGGAGAGACCCAGTACTTC	CASSETRGQGETQYF